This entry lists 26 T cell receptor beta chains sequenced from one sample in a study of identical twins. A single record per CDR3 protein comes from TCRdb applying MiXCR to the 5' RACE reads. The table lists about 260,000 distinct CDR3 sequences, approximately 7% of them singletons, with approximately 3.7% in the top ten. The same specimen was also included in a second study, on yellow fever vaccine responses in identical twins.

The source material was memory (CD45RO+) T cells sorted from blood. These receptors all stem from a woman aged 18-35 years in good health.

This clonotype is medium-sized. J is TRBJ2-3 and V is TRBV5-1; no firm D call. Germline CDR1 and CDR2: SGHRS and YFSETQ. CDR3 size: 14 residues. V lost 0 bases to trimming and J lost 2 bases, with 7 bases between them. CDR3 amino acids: CASSLVLVTDTQYF. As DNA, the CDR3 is TGCGCCAGCAGCTTGGTGCTTGTCACAGATACGCAGTATTTT.

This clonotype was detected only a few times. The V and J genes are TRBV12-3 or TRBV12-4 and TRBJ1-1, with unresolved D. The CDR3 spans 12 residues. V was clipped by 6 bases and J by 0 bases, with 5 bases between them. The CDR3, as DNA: TGTGCCAGCAGATATATGAACACTGAAGCTTTCTTT. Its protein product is CASRYMNTEAFF.

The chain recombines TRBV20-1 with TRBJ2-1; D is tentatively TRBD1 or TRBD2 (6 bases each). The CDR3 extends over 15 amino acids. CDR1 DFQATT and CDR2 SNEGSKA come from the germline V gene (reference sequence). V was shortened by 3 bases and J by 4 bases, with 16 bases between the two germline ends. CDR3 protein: CSARSSGAGYNEQFF. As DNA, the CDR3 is TGCAGTGCTAGGTCTTCGGGGGCCGGGTACAATGAGCAGTTCTTC.

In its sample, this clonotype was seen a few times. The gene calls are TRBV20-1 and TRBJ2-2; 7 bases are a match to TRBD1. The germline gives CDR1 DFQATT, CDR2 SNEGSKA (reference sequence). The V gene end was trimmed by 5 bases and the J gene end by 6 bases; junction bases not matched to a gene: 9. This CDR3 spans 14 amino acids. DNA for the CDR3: TGCAGTGCTCGTCGGGACAGTGCTTCCGGGGAGCTGTTTTTT. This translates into CSARRDSASGELFF.

CDR3: CAINRPGREQFF. The DNA of the CDR3 is TGTGCCATCAATAGACCTGGTCGAGAGCAGTTCTTC. This chain links TRBV10-3 with TRBJ2-1; no reliable D call. Germline V lookup: CDR1 ENHRY, CDR2 SYGVKD. CDR3 length: 12 residues. V shed 7 bases and J shed 10 bases, with 14 bases lying between them.

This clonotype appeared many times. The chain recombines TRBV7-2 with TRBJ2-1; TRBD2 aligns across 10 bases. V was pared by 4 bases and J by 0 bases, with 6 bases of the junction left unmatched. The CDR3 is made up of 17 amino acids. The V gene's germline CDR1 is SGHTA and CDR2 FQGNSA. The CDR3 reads CASSSRSGGGSYNEQFF. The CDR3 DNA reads TGTGCCAGCAGCTCGCGGAGCGGGGGGGGCTCCTACAATGAGCAGTTCTTC.

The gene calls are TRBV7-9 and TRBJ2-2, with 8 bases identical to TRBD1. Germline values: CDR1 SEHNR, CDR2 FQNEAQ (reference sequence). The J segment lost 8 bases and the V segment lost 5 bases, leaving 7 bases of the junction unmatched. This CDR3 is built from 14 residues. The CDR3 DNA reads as TGTGCCAGCAGCAAAGGACAGGGTAGAGGGGAGCTGTTTTTT. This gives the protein CASSKGQGRGELFF.

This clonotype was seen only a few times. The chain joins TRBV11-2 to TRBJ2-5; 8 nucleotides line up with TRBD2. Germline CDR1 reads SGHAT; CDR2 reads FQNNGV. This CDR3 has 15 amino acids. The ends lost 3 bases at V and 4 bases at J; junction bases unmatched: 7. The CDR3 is CASSFGGGPGETQYF. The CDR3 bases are TGTGCCAGCAGCTTCGGCGGGGGGCCGGGAGAGACCCAGTACTTC.

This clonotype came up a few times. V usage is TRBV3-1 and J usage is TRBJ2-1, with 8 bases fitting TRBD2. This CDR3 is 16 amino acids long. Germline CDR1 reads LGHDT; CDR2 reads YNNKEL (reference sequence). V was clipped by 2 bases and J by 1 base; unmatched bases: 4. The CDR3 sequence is CASSQPASGSYNEQFF. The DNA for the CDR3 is TGTGCCAGCAGCCAACCCGCTAGCGGGTCCTACAATGAGCAGTTCTTC.

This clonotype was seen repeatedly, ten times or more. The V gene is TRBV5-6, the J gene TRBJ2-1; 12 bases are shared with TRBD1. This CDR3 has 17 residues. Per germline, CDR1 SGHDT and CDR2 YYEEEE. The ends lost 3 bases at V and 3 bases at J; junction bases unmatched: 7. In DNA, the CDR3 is TGTGCCAGCAGCTCGCCGGGACAGGGGGCCCTCTACAATGAGCAGTTCTTC. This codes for CASSSPGQGALYNEQFF.

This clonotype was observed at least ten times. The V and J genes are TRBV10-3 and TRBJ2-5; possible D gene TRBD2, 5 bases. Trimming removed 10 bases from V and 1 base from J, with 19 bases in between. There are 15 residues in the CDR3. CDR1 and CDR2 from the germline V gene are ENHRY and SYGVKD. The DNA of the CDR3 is TGTGCCACAACGGAGGCCTCTGGGGTCCAAGAGACCCAGTACTTC. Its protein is CATTEASGVQETQYF.

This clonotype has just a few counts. The CDR3 coding sequence is TGCGCCAGCAGCTTGGCCGATCTAGCGGGGGGCACAGATACGCAGTATTTT. Translated, it gives CASSLADLAGGTDTQYF. The genes are TRBV5-1 and TRBJ2-3; 10 bases are a match to TRBD2. The CDR3 contains 17 residues. Trimming at V came to 0 bases and at J to 1 base, leaving 5 bases not matched to a gene. Germline V lookup: CDR1 SGHRS, CDR2 YFSETQ.

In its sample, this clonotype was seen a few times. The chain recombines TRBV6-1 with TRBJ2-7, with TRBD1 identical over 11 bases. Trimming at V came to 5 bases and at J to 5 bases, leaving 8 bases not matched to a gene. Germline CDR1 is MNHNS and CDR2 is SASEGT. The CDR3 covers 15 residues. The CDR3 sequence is CASSPDRTGGDEQYV. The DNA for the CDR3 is TGTGCCAGCAGTCCCGACCGGACAGGGGGCGACGAGCAGTACGTC.

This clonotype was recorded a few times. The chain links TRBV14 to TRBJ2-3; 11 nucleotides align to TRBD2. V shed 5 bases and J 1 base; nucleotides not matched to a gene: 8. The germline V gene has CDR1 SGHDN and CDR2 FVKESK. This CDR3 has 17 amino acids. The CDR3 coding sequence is TGTGCCAGCAGCATAACTAGCGGGAGATGGGGCACAGATACGCAGTATTTT. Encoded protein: CASSITSGRWGTDTQYF. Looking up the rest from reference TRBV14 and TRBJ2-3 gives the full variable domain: EAGVTQFPSHSVIEKGQTVTLRCDPISGHDNLYWYRRVMGKEIKFLLHFVKESKQDESGMPNNRFLAERTGGTYSTLKVQPAELEDSGVYFCASSITSGRWGTDTQYFGPGTRLTVL.

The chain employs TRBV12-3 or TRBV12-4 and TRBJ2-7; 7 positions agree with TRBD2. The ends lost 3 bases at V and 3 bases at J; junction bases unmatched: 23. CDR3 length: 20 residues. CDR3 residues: CASSFGLHSGQGLFSYEQYV. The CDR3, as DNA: TGTGCCAGCAGTTTCGGCCTGCATAGCGGGCAAGGCCTGTTTAGCTACGAGCAGTACGTC.

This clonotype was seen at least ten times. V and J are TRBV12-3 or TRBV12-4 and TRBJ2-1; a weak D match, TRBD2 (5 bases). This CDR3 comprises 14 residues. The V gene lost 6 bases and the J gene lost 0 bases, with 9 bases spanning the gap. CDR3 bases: TGTGCCAGCAGACGGGATAGCTCCTACAATGAGCAGTTCTTC. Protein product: CASRRDSSYNEQFF.

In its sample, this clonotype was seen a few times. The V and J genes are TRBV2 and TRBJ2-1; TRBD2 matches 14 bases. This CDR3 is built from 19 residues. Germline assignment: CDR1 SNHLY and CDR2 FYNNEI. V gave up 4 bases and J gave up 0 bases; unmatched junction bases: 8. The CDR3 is CASSGPRLAGGSSYNEQFF. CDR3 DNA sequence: TGTGCCAGCAGTGGGCCCCGACTAGCGGGAGGGAGCTCCTACAATGAGCAGTTCTTC.

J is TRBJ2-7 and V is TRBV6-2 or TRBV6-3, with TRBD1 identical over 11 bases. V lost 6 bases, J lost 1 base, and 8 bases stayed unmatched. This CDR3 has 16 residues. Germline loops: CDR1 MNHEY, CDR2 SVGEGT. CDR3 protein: CASRDRGPSVSYEQYF. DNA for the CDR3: TGTGCCAGCAGGGACAGGGGGCCCTCCGTTTCCTACGAGCAGTACTTC.

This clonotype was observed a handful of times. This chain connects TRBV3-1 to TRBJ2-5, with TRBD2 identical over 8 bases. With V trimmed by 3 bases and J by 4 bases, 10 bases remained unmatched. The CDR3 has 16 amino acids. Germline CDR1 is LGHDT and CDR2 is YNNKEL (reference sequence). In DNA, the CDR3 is TGTGCCAGCAGCCATCCAGCGGGGGACCCGGGAGAGACCCAGTACTTC. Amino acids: CASSHPAGDPGETQYF.

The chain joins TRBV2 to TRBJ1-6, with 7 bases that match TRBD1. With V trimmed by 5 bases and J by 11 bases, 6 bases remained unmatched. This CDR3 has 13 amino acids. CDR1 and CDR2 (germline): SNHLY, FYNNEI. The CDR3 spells CASSQGEVTPLHF. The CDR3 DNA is TGTGCCAGCAGTCAGGGGGAAGTTACACCCCTCCACTTT.

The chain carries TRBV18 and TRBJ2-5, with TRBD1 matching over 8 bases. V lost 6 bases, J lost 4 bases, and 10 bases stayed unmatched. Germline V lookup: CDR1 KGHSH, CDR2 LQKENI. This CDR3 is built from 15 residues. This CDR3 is CASSSQGALGETQYF. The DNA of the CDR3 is TGTGCCAGCTCCTCCCAGGGGGCGCTGGGAGAGACCCAGTACTTC.

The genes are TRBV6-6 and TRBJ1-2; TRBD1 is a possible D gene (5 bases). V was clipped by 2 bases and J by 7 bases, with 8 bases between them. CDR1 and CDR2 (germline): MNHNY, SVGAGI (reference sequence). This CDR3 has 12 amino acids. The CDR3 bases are TGTGCCAGCAGTTACACGCAGGGTGGCTACACCTTC. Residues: CASSYTQGGYTF.

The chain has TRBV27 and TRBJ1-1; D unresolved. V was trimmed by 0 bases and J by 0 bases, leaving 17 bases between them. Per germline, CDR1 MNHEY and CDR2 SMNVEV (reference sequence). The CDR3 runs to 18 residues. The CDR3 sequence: CASSLSKIPPNMNTEAFF. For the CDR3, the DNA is TGTGCCAGCAGTTTATCGAAAATTCCCCCGAATATGAACACTGAAGCTTTCTTT.

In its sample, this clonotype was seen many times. Here the CDR3 DNA reads TGTGCCAGCAGTTTGGAAGGAATTAATGAAAAACTGTTTTTT. Its protein product is CASSLEGINEKLFF. This chain joins TRBV27 and TRBJ1-4; D remains ambiguous. V shed 3 bases and J shed 4 bases, with 9 bases lying between them. This CDR3 region has 14 residues. The germline V gene encodes CDR1 MNHEY and CDR2 SMNVEV (reference sequence).

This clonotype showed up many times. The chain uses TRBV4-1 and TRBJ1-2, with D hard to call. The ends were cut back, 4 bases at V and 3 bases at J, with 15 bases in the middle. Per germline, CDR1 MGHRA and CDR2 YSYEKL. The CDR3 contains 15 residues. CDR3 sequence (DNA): TGCGCCAGCAGCCCCCCAGGCGTCGCTTACTATGGCTACACCTTC. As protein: CASSPPGVAYYGYTF.

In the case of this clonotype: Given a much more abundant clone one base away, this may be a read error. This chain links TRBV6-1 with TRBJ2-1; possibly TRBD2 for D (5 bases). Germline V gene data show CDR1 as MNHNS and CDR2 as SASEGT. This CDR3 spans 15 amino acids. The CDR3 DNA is TGTGCCGGCAGTAGAGGGAGCGACGGGTACAATGAGCAGTTCTTC. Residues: CAGSRGSDGYNEQFF.